This T cell receptor beta chain was sequenced in a study of cytomegalovirus exposure and HLA in healthy donors. Study conclusions and caveats: While the bulk of TCR sequences proved rare, some public TCRs turned up in many donors. There were several of the most significant clusters that appeared linked to common viral pathogens in a later analysis. In an earlier analysis, in some 600 donors, most V segments appeared productive either ~87% or ~30% of the time. A later analysis linked a missense DCLRE1C variant to TCR beta V- and J-gene trimming.

V lost 11 bases to trimming and J lost 9 bases; unmatched junction nucleotides: 8. From germline, CDR1 is SNHLY and CDR2 FYNNEI. The CDR3 covers 14 residues. On this clone itself: Its antigen is undetermined.

60 Vbeta and 13 Jbeta primers were used in PCR. Using immunoSEQ multiplex PCR, the repertoire was profiled, and TCRdb retains in-frame clones only, with some absent. The sample lists around 190,000 clones; about 88% were seen once. The V gene is TRBV2, the J gene TRBJ2-1; TRBD2 aligns across 15 bases. Sequenced input: PBMCs. The clonotype comes from a woman in her twenties or thirties in good health and CMV-seronegative. CDR3 DNA sequence: TGTGCCGGGGGACTAGCGGGAGGTCAGAGTGAGCAGTTCTTC. Translation: CAGGLAGGQSEQFF.